The rows below give T cell receptor beta chains drawn from one sample of a study of T cells in Graves' hyperthyroidism and ophthalmopathy. TCRdb analysed the multiplex PCR reads with MiXCR anew, one entry per CDR3 protein. The table shows 700,000 or so distinct CDR3 sequences, with around 17% occurring only once. The sequenced sample was blood. The receptors derive from a man aged 18 to 30 with Graves' hyperthyroidism. Both conserved end residues are part of each CDR3. The D gene is left open where the match is weak. Some rows mark clone size as missing; the rest say once, few, many or name a class of expanded clone.

v_gene,j_gene,d_gene,len,abundance,CDR3nt,CDR3aa
TRBV6-2/TRBV6-3,TRBJ2-1,NA,13,few,TGTGCCAGCAGTTACGAGGCCAGGGCTGAGCAGTTCTTC,CASSYEARAEQFF
TRBV7-8,TRBJ2-2,NA,13,many,TGTGCCAGCAGCTTAGAGAGGGCCGGGGAGCTGTTTTTT,CASSLERAGELFF
TRBV3-1,TRBJ2-5,NA,13,many,TGTGCCAGCAGCCCGGAGGGGAAAGAGACCCAGTACTTC,CASSPEGKETQYF
TRBV14,TRBJ2-1,NA,14,NA,TGTGCCAGCAGCCGAATGGGGGGGCAAGGTGAGCAGTTCTTC,CASSRMGGQGEQFF
TRBV4-3,TRBJ1-2,NA,14,NA,TGCGCCAGCAGCCAAGACAGGTGGGACTATGGCTACACCTTC,CASSQDRWDYGYTF
TRBV5-1,TRBJ1-1,NA,13,NA,TGCGCCAGCTACCTACAGGGCGGCACTGAAGCTTTCTTT,CASYLQGGTEAFF
TRBV12-3/TRBV12-4,TRBJ2-5,TRBD2,17,NA,TGTGCCAGCAGTCAATCCCTCCTAGCGGGAGGGCCGGAGACCCAGTACTTC,CASSQSLLAGGPETQYF
TRBV12-3/TRBV12-4,TRBJ2-5,NA,12,many,TGTGCCAGCAGCGGCGGTTTGGAGACCCAGTACTTC,CASSGGLETQYF
TRBV20-1,TRBJ2-3,NA,11,many,TGCAGTGCTAGGGACACAGATACGCAGTATTTT,CSARDTDTQYF
TRBV3-1,TRBJ2-7,TRBD2,16,NA,TGTGCCAGCAGCCCCTCCGGGACTAGCGGGGCCTACGAGCAGTACTTC,CASSPSGTSGAYEQYF
TRBV30,TRBJ1-5,NA,12,NA,TGTGCCTGGAGCAGGTTTGGGCAGCCCCAGCATTTT,CAWSRFGQPQHF
TRBV30,TRBJ1-1,NA,14,many,TGTGCCTGGATAGGCGCAGGGCAAGGACGAGAAGCTTTCTTT,CAWIGAGQGREAFF
TRBV6-1,TRBJ1-5,TRBD1,15,few,TGTGCCAGCAGAGCCCGACAGGGGGAGAATCAGCCCCAGCATTTT,CASRARQGENQPQHF
TRBV7-9,TRBJ2-1,TRBD1,14,NA,TGTGCCAGCAGCATACCGGGACAGGGAAATGAGCAGTTCTTC,CASSIPGQGNEQFF
TRBV2,TRBJ2-7,NA,13,many,TGTGCCAGCAGTGGTGGCAGTCCCTACGAGCAGTACTTC,CASSGGSPYEQYF
TRBV2,TRBJ2-1,NA,14,many,TGTGCCAGCAGTTATGGGGGCGCGGGCAATGAGCAGTTCTTC,CASSYGGAGNEQFF
TRBV19,TRBJ1-1,TRBD1,15,NA,TGTGCCAGTAGTCTCAGTTCAGGGGGCGGCACTGAAGCTTTCTTT,CASSLSSGGGTEAFF
TRBV2,TRBJ2-7,NA,14,many,TGTGCCAGCAGTGAGGAGGGGGCGCACGGCGAGCAGTACTTC,CASSEEGAHGEQYF
TRBV12-3/TRBV12-4,TRBJ2-1,NA,14,many,TGTGCCAGCAGTCCCCTGGATACGGTTACTGAGCAGTTCTTC,CASSPLDTVTEQFF
TRBV24-1,TRBJ2-3,NA,14,few,TGTGCCACTGCGGGTGGCGGGGGCACAGATACGCAGTATTTT,CATAGGGGTDTQYF
TRBV7-3,TRBJ2-3,TRBD2,14,NA,TGTGCCAGCAGCCAGGGACTAGCGTCAGATACGCAGTATTTT,CASSQGLASDTQYF
TRBV12-3/TRBV12-4,TRBJ2-5,NA,12,NA,TGTGCCATTAGGGGGGAACAAGAGACCCAGTACTTC,CAIRGEQETQYF
TRBV3-1,TRBJ2-5,TRBD2,14,many,TGTGCCAGCAGCCGACTAGCAGTACAAGAGACCCAGTACTTC,CASSRLAVQETQYF
TRBV29-1,TRBJ2-2,NA,12,few,TGCAGCGTTGAAATAGGGGCCGGGGAGCTGTTTTTT,CSVEIGAGELFF
TRBV19,TRBJ2-3,NA,14,NA,TGTGCCAGTAGTATAGGAAATGAATTGGATACGCAGTATTTT,CASSIGNELDTQYF
TRBV11-2,TRBJ1-1,TRBD1,14,many,TGTGCCAGCAGCTTAGCTTGGCAGGGGGCTGAAGCTTTCTTT,CASSLAWQGAEAFF
TRBV13,TRBJ1-2,NA,15,NA,TGTGCCAGCAGCCGCCCCGGGGAGGGACCCTATGGCTACACCTTC,CASSRPGEGPYGYTF
TRBV4-1,TRBJ2-7,NA,15,few,TGCGCCAGCAGCCAAGGGTGGCAGGGCTCCTACGAGCAGTACTTC,CASSQGWQGSYEQYF
TRBV5-1,TRBJ2-1,TRBD2,14,many,TGTGCCAGCAGTTTAGCGGGAGGGGGAAATGAGCAGTTCTTC,CASSLAGGGNEQFF
TRBV28,TRBJ1-5,TRBD1,18,many,TGTGCCAGCAGTACCCGGGACAGGGTCCATTTGGGCAATCAGCCCCAGCATTTT,CASSTRDRVHLGNQPQHF
TRBV14,TRBJ2-7,NA,14,NA,TGTGCCAGCAGCCGAGACCCCCTCTCCTACGAGCAGTACTTC,CASSRDPLSYEQYF
TRBV4-1,TRBJ2-5,NA,15,many,TGCGCCAGCAGCCAAGCTTCGAGGGCCGGTGAGACCCAGTACTTC,CASSQASRAGETQYF
TRBV12-3/TRBV12-4,TRBJ2-3,NA,12,many,TGTGCCAGCCGAGAGGCTGCAGCTACGCAGTATTTT,CASREAAATQYF
TRBV27,TRBJ2-2,NA,16,few,TGTGCCAGCACCCGGACGAGCGGTTTGAACACCGGGGAGCTGTTTTTT,CASTRTSGLNTGELFF
TRBV7-2,TRBJ2-1,TRBD1,15,many,TGTGCCAGCAGCTCGGACAGGGGGAATTACAATGAGCAGTTCTTC,CASSSDRGNYNEQFF
TRBV24-1,TRBJ1-5,TRBD1,13,NA,TGTGCCACACAGGGGCCAAGCAATCAGCCCCAGCATTTT,CATQGPSNQPQHF
TRBV20-1,TRBJ1-3,TRBD1,15,NA,TGCAGTGCTAGAAATCCCCAGGGGGCTGGAAACACCATATATTTT,CSARNPQGAGNTIYF
TRBV12-3/TRBV12-4,TRBJ2-2,NA,15,many,TGTGCCAGCAGTTCCGGATTCAGGGCCACCGGGGAGCTGTTTTTT,CASSSGFRATGELFF
TRBV29-1,TRBJ2-5,NA,14,many,TGCAGCGTTGAAGAAGGCGGCAGGTCGGAGACCCAGTACTTC,CSVEEGGRSETQYF
TRBV28,TRBJ1-2,TRBD1,15,many,TGTGCCAGCAGTTGGGACAGCCTCACACAGGGAGGCTACACCTTC,CASSWDSLTQGGYTF
TRBV28,TRBJ2-2,NA,15,many,TGTGCCAGCAGTTTTACAGGGAAGAACACCGGGGAGCTGTTTTTT,CASSFTGKNTGELFF
TRBV4-1,TRBJ2-7,NA,15,NA,TGCGCCAGCAGCCACCACGGGACCGCTAACTACGAGCAGTACTTC,CASSHHGTANYEQYF
TRBV15,TRBJ1-2,NA,14,NA,TGTGCCACCAGCACATTAAGGGAGGACTATGGCTACACCTTC,CATSTLREDYGYTF
TRBV12-5,TRBJ2-1,TRBD1,16,many,TGTGCTAGTGGTTTGGGACAGGGTTCGAGCCAGGATGAGCAGTTCTTC,CASGLGQGSSQDEQFF
TRBV6-2/TRBV6-3,TRBJ2-5,TRBD2,12,many,TGTGCTTCACGGACTAGCGGAGAGACCCAGTACTTC,CASRTSGETQYF
TRBV5-4,TRBJ2-1,TRBD2,14,few,TGTGCCAGCAGCCTAGGACTAGTTCCTTATGAGCAGTTCTTC,CASSLGLVPYEQFF
TRBV29-1,TRBJ2-1,NA,13,many,TGCAGTGGTCGGGTTGCGGGGTACAATGAGCAGTTCTTC,CSGRVAGYNEQFF
TRBV4-1,TRBJ2-7,TRBD1,15,NA,TGCGCCAGCAGCCACGACGACAGGGGCACCTACGAGCAGTACTTC,CASSHDDRGTYEQYF
TRBV18,TRBJ1-1,TRBD1,18,few,TGTGCCAGCTCACTTATTCGGACAGGGACAGGGCGGGACACTGAAGCTTTCTTT,CASSLIRTGTGRDTEAFF
TRBV2,TRBJ1-1,NA,12,many,TGTGCCAGCAGTGCCCAGGGTTTCGAAGCTTTCTTT,CASSAQGFEAFF
TRBV4-1,TRBJ2-5,TRBD1,15,many,TGCGCCAGCAGCCAAGATTGGGGACAGGGAGAGACCCAGTACTTC,CASSQDWGQGETQYF
TRBV20-1,TRBJ1-1,NA,15,NA,TGCAGTGCTAGCCCGCTTAGGGGGTCGGCCACTGAAGCTTTCTTT,CSASPLRGSATEAFF
TRBV12-3/TRBV12-4,TRBJ2-5,NA,11,NA,TGTGCCAGCAATGTGTTTGCCAGGAGGTACTTC,CASNVFARRYF
TRBV6-2/TRBV6-3,TRBJ1-3,NA,15,NA,TGTGCCAGCATCAGAAATGGGGACTCTGGAAACACCATATATTTT,CASIRNGDSGNTIYF
TRBV7-3,TRBJ2-1,NA,12,many,TGTGCCAGCAGCTTCTGGGGAGGTGAGCAGTTCTTC,CASSFWGGEQFF
TRBV2,TRBJ2-7,TRBD2,15,many,TGTGCCAGCAGTGACGGGACTAGCGTCTCCTACGAGCAGTACTTC,CASSDGTSVSYEQYF
TRBV20-1,TRBJ2-7,NA,13,few,TGCAGTGCTAGCGGCCCAGGGACCTACGAGCAGTACTTC,CSASGPGTYEQYF
TRBV28,TRBJ2-2,NA,15,NA,TGTGCCAGCAGTTCCCCTGGAGCTAACACCGGGGAGCTGTTTTTT,CASSSPGANTGELFF
TRBV11-2,TRBJ2-1,TRBD2,14,NA,TGTGCCAGCAGCCGGGGGGGTATCGACAATGAGCAGTTCTTC,CASSRGGIDNEQFF
TRBV12-3/TRBV12-4,TRBJ1-2,NA,14,many,TGTGCCAGCAGGCTGGGGGCAGCTAACTATGGCTACACCTTC,CASRLGAANYGYTF